Listed below are T cell receptor beta chains from one sample, sequenced in a study of blood T cell repertoires in COVID-19. Produced via immunoSEQ multiplex PCR; TCRdb's table is partial and in-frame only. Of 200,000 to 250,000 clones in the sample, roughly 85% were seen once. The sample taken for sequencing was PBMCs or T cells enriched from blood (not recorded which). These TCRs come from a man aged 30 to 39 who had recovered from COVID-19. Each CDR3 is given with its conserved first and last residue. D genes are given only for firm matches. Some rows have no size entry. The others give once, few or many, or a class for an expanded clone.

TRBD1,TRBV30,once,TRBJ1-4,CAWRLQGTTNEKLFF,TGTGCCTGGCGTTTACAGGGGACAACTAATGAAAAACTGTTTTTT
TRBD2,TRBV15,NA,TRBJ2-1,CATSRETSGSPYNEQFF,TGTGCCACCAGCAGGGAGACTAGCGGGAGCCCGTACAATGAGCAGTTCTTC
TRBD1,TRBV10-1,NA,TRBJ2-7,CASSAGGFYEQYF,TGCGCCAGCAGTGCAGGGGGATTCTACGAGCAGTACTTC
TRBD2,TRBV30,NA,TRBJ2-7,CAWSEWGGSEQYF,TGTGCCTGGAGCGAGTGGGGCGGGAGCGAGCAGTACTTC
NA,TRBV6-5,NA,TRBJ1-1,CASSYLVGAEAFF,TGTGCCAGCAGTTATTTGGTGGGGGCAGAAGCTTTCTTT
NA,TRBV7-9,once,TRBJ2-7,CASSPPTAFEQYF,TGTGCCAGCAGTCCTCCGACAGCTTTCGAGCAGTACTTC
NA,TRBV27,NA,TRBJ2-3,CATTRKRHPRTGGDTQYF,TGTGCCACCACGAGAAAACGCCACCCTCGGACAGGAGGGGATACGCAGTATTTT
TRBD2,TRBV2,NA,TRBJ2-2,CASRTSGMNTGELFF,TGTGCCAGCCGAACTAGCGGGATGAACACCGGGGAGCTGTTTTTT
NA,TRBV28,NA,TRBJ1-5,CASSLSTIHPGNQPQHF,TGTGCCAGCAGTCTGTCTACCATTCACCCCGGCAATCAGCCCCAGCATTTT
NA,TRBV27,few,TRBJ2-2,CASSLRPTAGTGELFF,TGTGCCAGCAGTCTGAGACCGACAGCTGGAACCGGGGAGCTGTTTTTT
TRBD1,TRBV19,NA,TRBJ1-5,CASSIRGSGGNQPQHF,TGTGCCAGTAGTATTCGTGGGTCAGGGGGAAATCAGCCCCAGCATTTT
TRBD1,TRBV7-9,NA,TRBJ1-3,CASSFTSQGTGNTIYF,TGTGCCAGCAGCTTCACCTCACAGGGGACTGGAAACACCATATATTTT
NA,TRBV15,NA,TRBJ1-1,CATSRDRVNTEAFF,TGTGCCACCAGCAGAGATCGGGTGAACACTGAAGCTTTCTTT
TRBD1,TRBV18,once,TRBJ2-1,CASSPPLQGFNEQFF,TGTGCCAGCTCACCACCACTACAGGGGTTCAATGAGCAGTTCTTC
TRBD1,TRBV5-1,NA,TRBJ1-2,CASSYLGQSHNYGYTF,TGCGCCAGCAGCTATTTGGGACAGAGCCACAACTATGGCTACACCTTC
TRBD1,TRBV4-1,NA,TRBJ2-7,CASSQTIYPGQGYEQYF,TGCGCCAGCAGCCAAACAATTTACCCGGGACAGGGCTACGAGCAGTACTTC
NA,TRBV2,NA,TRBJ1-2,CASRDNSNYGYTF,TGTGCCAGCAGGGACAATTCAAACTATGGCTACACCTTC
NA,TRBV9,NA,TRBJ1-1,CASSVQGVFSFLTEAFF,TGTGCCAGCAGCGTTCAGGGTGTCTTTAGTTTCTTGACTGAAGCTTTCTTT
NA,TRBV12-5,NA,TRBJ1-4,CASGLVRCRAEKLFF,TGTGCTAGTGGTTTGGTACGTTGCAGGGCTGAGAAACTGTTTTTT
NA,TRBV5-6,NA,TRBJ2-3,CASSLALSTDTQYF,TGTGCCAGCAGCTTGGCCCTGAGCACAGATACGCAGTATTTT